This TCR beta chain is drawn from a study of blood T cell repertoires in COVID-19. Study-wide background: From T cells, B-cell-depleted T cells, or PBMCs came the material, which was cDNA or gDNA.

V shed 0 bases, J shed 4 bases, and the junction held 4 bases outside the gene matches. This CDR3 contains 15 residues. Germline assignment: CDR1 SGHRS and CDR2 YFSETQ. As processed by the authors: Reference gene primer amplification yielded estimated nucleated cell counts. Assay: immunoSEQ multiplex PCR; the TCRdb copy retains only in-frame clones and omits some. V, J and clone size reflect that table, while D and trimming were determined from the DNA. The sample shows around 380,000 clones, more than 75% of them seen only once. The sample was peripheral blood. The chain has TRBV5-1 and TRBJ1-1; 9 bases map to TRBD1. This TCR was recovered from a human donor with acute or convalescent COVID-19. The donor label of this sample is uncertain. In DNA, the CDR3 is TGCGCCAGCAGCTTGGTAGGACAGGGGATCACTGAAGCTTTCTTT. It specifies CASSLVGQGITEAFF.